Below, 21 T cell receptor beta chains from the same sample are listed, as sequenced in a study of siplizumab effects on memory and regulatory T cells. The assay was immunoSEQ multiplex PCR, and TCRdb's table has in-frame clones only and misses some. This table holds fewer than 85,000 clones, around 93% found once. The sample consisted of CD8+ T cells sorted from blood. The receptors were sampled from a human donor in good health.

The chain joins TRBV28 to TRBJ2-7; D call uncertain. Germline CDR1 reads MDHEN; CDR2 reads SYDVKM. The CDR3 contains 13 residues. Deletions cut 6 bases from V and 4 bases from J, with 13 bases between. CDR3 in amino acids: CASSPRTTYEQYF. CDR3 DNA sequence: TGTGCCAGCAGCCCTCGGACGACGTACGAGCAGTACTTC.

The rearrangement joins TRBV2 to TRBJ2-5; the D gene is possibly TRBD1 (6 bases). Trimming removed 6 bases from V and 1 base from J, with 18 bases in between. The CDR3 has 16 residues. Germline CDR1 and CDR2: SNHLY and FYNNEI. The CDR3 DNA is TGTGCCAGCAGGGGGGCGGGCCCAAGGGTCCAAGAGACCCAGTACTTC. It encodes CASRGAGPRVQETQYF.

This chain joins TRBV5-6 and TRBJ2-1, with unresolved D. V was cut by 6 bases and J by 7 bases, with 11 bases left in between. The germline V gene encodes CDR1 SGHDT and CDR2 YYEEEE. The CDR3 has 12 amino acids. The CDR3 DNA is TGTGCCAGCACCCTAGGCACGAATGAGCAGTTCTTC. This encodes CASTLGTNEQFF.

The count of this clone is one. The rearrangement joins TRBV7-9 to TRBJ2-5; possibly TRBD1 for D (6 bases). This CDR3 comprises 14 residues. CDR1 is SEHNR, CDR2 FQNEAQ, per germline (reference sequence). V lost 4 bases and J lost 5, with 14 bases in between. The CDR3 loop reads CASSSSGAGETQYF. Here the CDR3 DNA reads TGTGCCAGCAGCTCCTCAGGGGCCGGGGAGACCCAGTACTTC.

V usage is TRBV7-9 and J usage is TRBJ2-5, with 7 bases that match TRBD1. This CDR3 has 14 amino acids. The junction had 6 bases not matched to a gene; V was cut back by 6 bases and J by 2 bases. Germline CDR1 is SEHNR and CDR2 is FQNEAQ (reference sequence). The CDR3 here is CASSIGQEQETQYF. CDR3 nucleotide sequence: TGTGCCAGCAGTATAGGACAGGAACAAGAGACCCAGTACTTC.

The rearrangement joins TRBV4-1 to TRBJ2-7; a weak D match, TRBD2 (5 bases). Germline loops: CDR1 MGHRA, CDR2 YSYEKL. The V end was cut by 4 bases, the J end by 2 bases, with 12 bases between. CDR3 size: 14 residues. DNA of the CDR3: TGCGCCAGCAGCCCCCCCGGAGGCGCCTACGAGCAGTACTTC. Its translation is CASSPPGGAYEQYF.

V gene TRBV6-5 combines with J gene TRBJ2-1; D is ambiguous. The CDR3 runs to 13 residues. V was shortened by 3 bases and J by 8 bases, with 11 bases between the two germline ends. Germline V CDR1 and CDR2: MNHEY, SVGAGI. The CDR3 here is CASSYTVYYEQFF. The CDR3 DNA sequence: TGTGCCAGCAGTTATACAGTTTATTATGAGCAGTTCTTC.

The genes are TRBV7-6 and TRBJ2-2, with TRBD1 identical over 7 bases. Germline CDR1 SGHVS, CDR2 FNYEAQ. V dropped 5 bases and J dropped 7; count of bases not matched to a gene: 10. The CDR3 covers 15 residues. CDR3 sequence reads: CASSAGRGPVGELFF. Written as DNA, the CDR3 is TGTGCCAGCAGCGCCGGAAGGGGGCCGGTCGGGGAGCTGTTTTTT.

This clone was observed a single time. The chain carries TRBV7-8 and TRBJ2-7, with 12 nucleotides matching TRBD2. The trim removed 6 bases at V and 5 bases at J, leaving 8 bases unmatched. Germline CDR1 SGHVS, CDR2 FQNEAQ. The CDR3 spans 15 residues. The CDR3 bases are TGTGCCAGCAGTCGAACTAGCGGGAGGTTCGACGAGCAGTACTTC. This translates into CASSRTSGRFDEQYF.

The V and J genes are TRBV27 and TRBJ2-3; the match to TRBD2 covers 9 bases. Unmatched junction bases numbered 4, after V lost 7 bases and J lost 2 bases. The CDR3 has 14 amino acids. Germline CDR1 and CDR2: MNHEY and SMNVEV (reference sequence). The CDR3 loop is CASTPGLATDTQYF. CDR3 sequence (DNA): TGTGCCAGCACCCCGGGACTAGCCACAGATACGCAGTATTTT.

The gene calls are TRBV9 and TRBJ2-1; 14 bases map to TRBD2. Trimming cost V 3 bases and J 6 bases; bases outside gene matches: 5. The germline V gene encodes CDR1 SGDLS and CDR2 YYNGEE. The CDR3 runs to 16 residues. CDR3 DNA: TGTGCCAGCAGCGCAAAAGGGACTAGCGGGAGCAATGAGCAGTTCTTC. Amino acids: CASSAKGTSGSNEQFF. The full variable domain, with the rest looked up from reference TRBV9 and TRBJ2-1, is DSGVTQTPKHLITATGQRVTLRCSPRSGDLSVYWYQQSLDQGLQFLIQYYNGEERAKGNILERFSAQQFPDLHSELNLSSLELGDSALYFCASSAKGTSGSNEQFFGPGTRLTVL.

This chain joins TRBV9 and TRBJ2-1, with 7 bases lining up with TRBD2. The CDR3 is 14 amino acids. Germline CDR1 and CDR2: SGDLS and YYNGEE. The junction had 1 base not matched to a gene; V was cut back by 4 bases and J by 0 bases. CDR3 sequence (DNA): TGTGCCAGCAGCCCTAGCGGCTCCTACAATGAGCAGTTCTTC. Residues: CASSPSGSYNEQFF.

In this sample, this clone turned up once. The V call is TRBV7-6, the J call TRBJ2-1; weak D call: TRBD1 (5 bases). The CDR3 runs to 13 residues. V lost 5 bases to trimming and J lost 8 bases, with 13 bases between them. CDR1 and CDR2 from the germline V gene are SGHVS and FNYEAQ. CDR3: CASSPLPRDEQFF. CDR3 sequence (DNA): TGTGCCAGCAGCCCACTTCCCAGGGATGAGCAGTTCTTC.

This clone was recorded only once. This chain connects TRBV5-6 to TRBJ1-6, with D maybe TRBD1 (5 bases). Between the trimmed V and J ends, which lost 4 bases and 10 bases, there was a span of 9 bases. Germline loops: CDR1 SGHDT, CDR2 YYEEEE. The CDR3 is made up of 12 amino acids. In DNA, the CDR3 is TGTGCCAGCAGCCTGGACACCTCACCCCTCCACTTT. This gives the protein CASSLDTSPLHF.

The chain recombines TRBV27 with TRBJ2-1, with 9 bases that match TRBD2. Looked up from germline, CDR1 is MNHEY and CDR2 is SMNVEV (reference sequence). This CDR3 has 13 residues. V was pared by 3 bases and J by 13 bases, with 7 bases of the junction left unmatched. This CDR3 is CASSLGSGRAQFF. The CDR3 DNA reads TGTGCCAGCAGTTTGGGTAGCGGGAGAGCCCAGTTCTTC.

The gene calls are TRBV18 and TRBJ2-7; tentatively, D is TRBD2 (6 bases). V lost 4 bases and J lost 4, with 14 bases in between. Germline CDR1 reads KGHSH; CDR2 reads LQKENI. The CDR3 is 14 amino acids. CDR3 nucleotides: TGTGCCAGCTCACTGGGTTGGGGGGAATACGAGCAGTACTTC. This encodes CASSLGWGEYEQYF.

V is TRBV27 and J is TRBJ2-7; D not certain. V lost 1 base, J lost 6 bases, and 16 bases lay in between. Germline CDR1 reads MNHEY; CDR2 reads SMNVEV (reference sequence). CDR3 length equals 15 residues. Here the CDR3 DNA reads TGTGCCAGCAGTTTATTGCTGTCAGGACCCCTCGAGCAGTACTTC. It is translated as CASSLLLSGPLEQYF.

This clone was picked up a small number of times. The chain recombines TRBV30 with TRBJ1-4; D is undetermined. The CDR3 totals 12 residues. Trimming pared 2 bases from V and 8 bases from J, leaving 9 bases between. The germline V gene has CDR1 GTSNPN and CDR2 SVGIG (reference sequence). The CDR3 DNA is TGTGCCTGGAGTTCGGTAGGGGAAAAACTGTTTTTT. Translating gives CAWSSVGEKLFF.

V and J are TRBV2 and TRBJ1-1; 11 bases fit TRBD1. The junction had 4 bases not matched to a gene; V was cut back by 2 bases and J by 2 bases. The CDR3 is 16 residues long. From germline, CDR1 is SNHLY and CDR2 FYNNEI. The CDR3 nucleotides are TGTGCCAGCAGTGAACCCGGGACAGGGGGTAACACTGAAGCTTTCTTT. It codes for CASSEPGTGGNTEAFF.

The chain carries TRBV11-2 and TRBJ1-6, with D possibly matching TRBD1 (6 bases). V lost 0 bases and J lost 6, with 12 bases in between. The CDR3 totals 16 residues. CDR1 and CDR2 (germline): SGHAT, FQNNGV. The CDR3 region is CASSLDFGRGNSPLHF. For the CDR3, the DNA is TGTGCCAGCAGCTTAGATTTTGGCAGGGGTAATTCACCCCTCCACTTT. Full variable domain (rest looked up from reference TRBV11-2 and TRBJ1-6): EAGVAQSPRYKIIEKRQSVAFWCNPISGHATLYWYQQILGQGPKLLIQFQNNGVVDDSQLPKDRFSAERLKGVDSTLKIQPAKLEDSAVYLCASSLDFGRGNSPLHFGNGTRLTVT.

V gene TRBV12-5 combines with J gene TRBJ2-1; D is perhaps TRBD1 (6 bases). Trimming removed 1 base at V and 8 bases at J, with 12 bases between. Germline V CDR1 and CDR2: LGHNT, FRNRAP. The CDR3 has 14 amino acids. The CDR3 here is CASGLGRGLDEQFF. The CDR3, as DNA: TGTGCTAGTGGTTTGGGCAGGGGATTGGATGAGCAGTTCTTC.